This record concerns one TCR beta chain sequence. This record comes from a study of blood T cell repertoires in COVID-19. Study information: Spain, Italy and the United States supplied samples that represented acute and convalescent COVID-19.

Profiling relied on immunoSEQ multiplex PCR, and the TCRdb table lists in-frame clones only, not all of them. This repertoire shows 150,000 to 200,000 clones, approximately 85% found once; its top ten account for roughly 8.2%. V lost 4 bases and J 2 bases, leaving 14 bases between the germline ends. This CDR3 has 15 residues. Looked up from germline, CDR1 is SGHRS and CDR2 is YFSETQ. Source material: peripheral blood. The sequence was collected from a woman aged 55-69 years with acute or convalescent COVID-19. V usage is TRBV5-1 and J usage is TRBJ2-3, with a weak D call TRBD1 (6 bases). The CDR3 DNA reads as TGCGCCAGCAGCCAACGACAGGTCTCCACAGATACGCAGTATTTT. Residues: CASSQRQVSTDTQYF.